The 22 T cell receptor beta chains presented below share a single source sample, sequenced in a study of blood T cells in healthy people across ages. Together with a sample-barcoded 5' primer, a J-beta primer mix was included in a second PCR lasting about 6 to 11 cycles. Each CDR3 protein is one row after TCRdb ran MiXCR on the 5' RACE reads. The sample has about 720,000 distinct CDR3 sequences, 20% to 25% seen once; the top ten hold about 20%. Sequences were obtained from blood. The receptors stem from a man in his 70s in good health.

This clonotype was detected only a few times. The CDR3 here is CSATQGLGTGELFF. The CDR3 DNA follows: TGCAGCGCCACACAGGGCCTCGGGACCGGGGAGCTGTTTTTT. The chain combines TRBV29-1 with TRBJ2-2, with D perhaps matching TRBD1 (6 bases). V was shortened by 7 bases and J by 5 bases, with 17 bases between the two germline ends. Germline V CDR1 and CDR2: SQVTM, ANQGSEA. This CDR3 contains 14 residues.

This clonotype turned up a few times. The chain links TRBV20-1 to TRBJ2-3, with a weak D call TRBD1 (6 bases). The CDR3 covers 17 residues. The V gene lost 0 bases and the J gene lost 0 bases, with 16 bases spanning the gap. Germline V gene data show CDR1 as DFQATT and CDR2 as SNEGSKA (reference sequence). The CDR3 region has the DNA TGCAGTGCTAGAGATGGACAGATCCTCTCCAGCACAGATACGCAGTATTTT. This gives the protein CSARDGQILSSTDTQYF.

The V call is TRBV20-1, the J call TRBJ1-1; tentative D call: TRBD1 (5 bases). The germline V gene has CDR1 DFQATT and CDR2 SNEGSKA (reference sequence). The CDR3 length is 13 residues. CDR3 sequence: CSGFQQVNTEAFF. CDR3 DNA: TGCAGCGGCTTTCAACAGGTGAACACTGAAGCTTTCTTT.

The chain links TRBV24-1 to TRBJ2-1; tentative D call: TRBD2 (5 bases). Trimming shortened V by 4 bases and J by 0 bases, and 12 bases separated the two germline ends. CDR1 is KGHDR and CDR2 is SFDVKD in the germline V gene. CDR3 length: 16 residues. CDR3 region: CATSEERGSSYNEQFF. CDR3 nucleotides: TGTGCCACCAGTGAAGAAAGAGGGAGCTCCTACAATGAGCAGTTCTTC.

This clonotype was seen a handful of times. This CDR3 reads CASGRPDRVSGYTF. The CDR3 DNA reads TGTGCTAGTGGTAGACCCGACAGGGTGAGTGGCTACACCTTC. The chain joins TRBV12-5 to TRBJ1-2, with 7 bases lining up with TRBD1. J lost 7 bases, V lost 5 bases, and 10 bases had no gene match. In germline, CDR1 is LGHNT, CDR2 FRNRAP. This CDR3 contains 14 residues.

This clonotype showed up just a few times. The chain is built from TRBV5-1 and TRBJ2-5, with D tentatively TRBD1 or TRBD2 (5 bases each). Trimming removed 5 bases at V and 5 bases at J, with 19 bases between. Looked up from germline, CDR1 is SGHRS and CDR2 is YFSETQ. This CDR3 is built from 15 residues. The CDR3 nucleotides read TGCGCCAGCAGGTTAGCCACCATCGAGGGGGAGACCCAGTACTTC. This codes for CASRLATIEGETQYF.

The rearrangement joins TRBV15 to TRBJ2-7; tentative D call: TRBD1 (5 bases). The CDR3 covers 14 residues. V lost 0 bases to trimming and J lost 5 bases, with 11 bases between them. Germline assignment: CDR1 LNHNV and CDR2 YYDKDF (reference sequence). The chain's CDR3 is CATSRDSARDEQYF. The DNA for the CDR3 is TGTGCCACCAGCAGAGATAGTGCCAGGGACGAGCAGTACTTC.

The rearrangement uses TRBV3-1 and TRBJ1-3, with D uncertain. Germline V gives CDR1 LGHDT, CDR2 YNNKEL (reference sequence). The CDR3 is 18 residues long. V lost 2 bases and J 5 bases, leaving 22 bases between the germline ends. The CDR3 region is CASSQFSGGGSLRNTIYF. The CDR3 DNA reads TGTGCCAGCAGCCAATTCTCGGGAGGAGGGTCCCTGAGAAACACCATATATTTT.

This rearrangement joins TRBV7-6 to TRBJ2-7, with 8 positions matching TRBD1. Germline CDR1 reads SGHVS; CDR2 reads FNYEAQ. Germline trimming cut 1 base from V and 5 bases from J; bases unmatched to any gene: 4. The CDR3 runs to 14 residues. DNA of the CDR3: TGTGCCAGCAGCTTAGGCGGGACAGGCAACGAGCAGTACTTC. Protein sequence: CASSLGGTGNEQYF.

This clonotype showed up just a few times. The chain recombines TRBV7-2 with TRBJ2-3, with D tentatively TRBD1 or TRBD2 (5 bases each). The V and J ends lost 3 bases and 4 bases respectively, with 11 bases between them. The CDR3 runs 14 residues. Germline values: CDR1 SGHTA, CDR2 FQGNSA. CDR3 coding DNA: TGTGCCAGCAGCTTGTGGGACGTTTCAGATACGCAGTATTTT. Its translation: CASSLWDVSDTQYF.

J is TRBJ2-5 and V is TRBV11-2; D remains unclear. CDR1 is SGHAT and CDR2 is FQNNGV in the germline V gene. Trimming removed 1 base at V and 1 base at J, with 10 bases between. This CDR3 comprises 15 residues. The CDR3 reads CASSLGQSLQETQYF. The CDR3 region has the DNA TGTGCCAGCAGCTTAGGTCAAAGCCTCCAAGAGACCCAGTACTTC. The full variable domain, its missing parts supplied by reference TRBV11-2 and TRBJ2-5, is EAGVAQSPRYKIIEKRQSVAFWCNPISGHATLYWYQQILGQGPKLLIQFQNNGVVDDSQLPKDRFSAERLKGVDSTLKIQPAKLEDSAVYLCASSLGQSLQETQYFGPGTRLLVL.

This clonotype appeared many times. This chain uses TRBV28 with TRBJ2-3; 8 positions agree with TRBD2. With V trimmed by 7 bases and J by 2 bases, 5 bases remained unmatched. Germline-derived CDR1 and CDR2 are MDHEN and SYDVKM. CDR3 length equals 14 residues. This CDR3 reads CASIDGGVTDTQYF. The CDR3 DNA sequence: TGTGCCAGCATAGACGGGGGGGTCACAGATACGCAGTATTTT. Full variable domain (remainder filled in from reference TRBV28 and TRBJ2-3): DVKVTQSSRYLVKRTGEKVFLECVQDMDHENMFWYRQDPGLGLRLIYFSYDVKMKEKGDIPEGYSVSREKKERFSLILESASTNQTSMYLCASIDGGVTDTQYFGPGTRLTVL.

The sample holds a few counts of this clonotype. This chain links TRBV30 with TRBJ2-1, with 12 bases aligning to TRBD2. The length of the CDR3 is 15 residues. With V trimmed by 4 bases and J by 4 bases, 5 bases remained unmatched. In germline, CDR1 is GTSNPN, CDR2 SVGIG (reference sequence). The chain's CDR3 is CAWTKGLAGYNEQFF. The CDR3 coding sequence is TGTGCCTGGACTAAGGGACTAGCGGGTTACAATGAGCAGTTCTTC.

This clonotype was seen repeatedly, ten times or more. The chain carries TRBV24-1 and TRBJ1-2; D uncertain. The CDR3 consists of 13 residues. The germline CDR1 and CDR2 sequences are KGHDR and SFDVKD. The V end was cut by 6 bases, the J end by 7 bases, with 14 bases between. CDR3 sequence reads: CATSLRGSGGYTF. The CDR3 nucleotides are TGTGCCACCAGTTTGAGAGGGTCTGGTGGCTACACCTTC.

This chain joins TRBV29-1 and TRBJ2-5; the D gene is possibly TRBD2 (6 bases). The V gene lost 4 bases and the J gene lost 7 bases, with 16 bases spanning the gap. The germline V gene has CDR1 SQVTM and CDR2 ANQGSEA. The length of the CDR3 is 13 residues. The CDR3 region is CSVARRESGTQYF. DNA for the CDR3: TGCAGCGTTGCGCGGCGGGAATCCGGGACCCAGTACTTC.

This clonotype appeared many times. V and J are TRBV12-3 or TRBV12-4 and TRBJ1-3; D remains ambiguous. This CDR3 spans 12 amino acids. The germline V and J ends were trimmed by 11 bases and 4 bases, with 12 bases remaining between them. As DNA, the CDR3 is TGTGCCTCCTCTTTCGGCGGAAACACCATATATTTT. Its translation is CASSFGGNTIYF.

The chain employs TRBV12-3 or TRBV12-4 and TRBJ1-2; 7 bases align to TRBD1. The length of the CDR3 is 14 residues. J was trimmed by 8 bases and V by 5 bases; bases with no gene match: 11. DNA for the CDR3: TGTGCCAGCAGTGCCCGACAGGGACGGGGCGGCTACACCTTC. This encodes CASSARQGRGGYTF.

This chain connects TRBV6-5 to TRBJ1-4; D is perhaps TRBD1 (5 bases). V lost 5 bases to trimming and J lost 5 bases, with 9 bases between them. The CDR3 runs 13 residues. From germline, CDR1 is MNHEY and CDR2 SVGAGI. The chain's CDR3 is CASSGGRNEKLFF. The CDR3 DNA is TGTGCCAGCAGTGGGGGGAGGAATGAAAAACTGTTTTTT.

This chain links TRBV11-2 with TRBJ2-2; D remains ambiguous. This CDR3 is built from 17 residues. V was cut by 0 bases and J by 1 base, with 12 bases left in between. CDR1 and CDR2 from the germline V gene are SGHAT and FQNNGV. CDR3 nucleotides: TGTGCCAGCAGCTTAGAATCCCCTTTGGGGAACACCGGGGAGCTGTTTTTT. This translates into CASSLESPLGNTGELFF.

The genes are TRBV24-1 and TRBJ1-3; D gene uncertain. This CDR3 has 16 amino acids. Looked up from germline, CDR1 is KGHDR and CDR2 is SFDVKD. Trimming pared 7 bases from V and 0 bases from J, leaving 15 bases between. This CDR3 is CATSPPYRVSGNTIYF. DNA for the CDR3: TGTGCCACCAGCCCTCCGTACAGAGTCTCTGGAAACACCATATATTTT.

This clonotype was counted between two and nine times. The chain links TRBV5-1 to TRBJ2-2; 11 positions match TRBD1. With V trimmed by 3 bases and J by 6 bases, 4 bases remained unmatched. Germline V CDR1 and CDR2: SGHRS, YFSETQ. The CDR3 contains 15 residues. The CDR3, as DNA: TGCGCCAGCAGCTCCCCGGGACAGGGGGCCGGGGAGCTGTTTTTT. It specifies CASSSPGQGAGELFF.

The chain employs TRBV27 and TRBJ1-1; D uncertain. The V end lost 8 bases, the J end lost 5 bases, and 15 bases lay between the germline ends. This CDR3 comprises 13 residues. Germline CDR1 and CDR2: MNHEY and SMNVEV (reference sequence). The CDR3 coding sequence is TGTGCCAGCTTCAAGACCCCTGGGACTGAAGCTTTCTTT. Translated: CASFKTPGTEAFF.